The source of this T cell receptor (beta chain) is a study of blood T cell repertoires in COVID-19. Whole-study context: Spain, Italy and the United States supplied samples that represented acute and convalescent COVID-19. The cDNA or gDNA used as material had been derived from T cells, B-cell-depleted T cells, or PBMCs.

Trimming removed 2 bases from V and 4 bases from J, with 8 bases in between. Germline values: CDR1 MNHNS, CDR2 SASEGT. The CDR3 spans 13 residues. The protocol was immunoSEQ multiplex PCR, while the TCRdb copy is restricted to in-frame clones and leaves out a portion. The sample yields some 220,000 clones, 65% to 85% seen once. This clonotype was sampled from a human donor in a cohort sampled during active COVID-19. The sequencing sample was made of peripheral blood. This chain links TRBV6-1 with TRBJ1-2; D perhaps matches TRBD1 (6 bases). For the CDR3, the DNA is TGTGCCAGCAGTGAAACAGGGCCCTATGGCTACACCTTC. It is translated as CASSETGPYGYTF.